This is a list of T cell receptor beta chains from one sample in a study of T cell responses to AZD1222 COVID-19 vaccine. Only in-frame clones appear in the TCRdb table, and some are missing; sequencing was by immunoSEQ multiplex PCR. The sample consists of 150,000 or so clones, roughly nine tenths of them appearing once. The material was peripheral blood, obtained 28 days after the second AZD1222 dose. These TCRs come from an adult who received the AZD1222 COVID-19 vaccine. Each CDR3 is given with its conserved first and last residue. A D gene is named only where the DNA matches it firmly. Where a row states a size, it is once, few, many or the class of an expanded clone; other rows omit it.

abundance: .
d_gene: TRBD1
j_gene: TRBJ1-1
v_gene: TRBV5-8
CDR3nt: TGTGCCAGCAGTCGAGGGGGCAGGAACACTGAAGCTTTCTTT
CDR3aa: CASSRGGRNTEAFF

abundance: few
d_gene: .
j_gene: TRBJ2-2
v_gene: TRBV2
CDR3nt: TGTGCCAGCACCTGGGGCACTTCGAACACCGGGGAGCTGTTTTTT
CDR3aa: CASTWGTSNTGELFF

abundance: .
d_gene: TRBD1
j_gene: TRBJ1-6
v_gene: TRBV2
CDR3nt: TGTGCCAGCAGTCGTCGAAGGACCCGGGACAGCTATAATTCACCCCTCCACTTT
CDR3aa: CASSRRRTRDSYNSPLHF

abundance: .
d_gene: TRBD1
j_gene: TRBJ2-2
v_gene: TRBV24-1
CDR3nt: TGTGCCACCAGTGATGGGACAGGTCCGACCGGGGAGCTGTTTTTT
CDR3aa: CATSDGTGPTGELFF

abundance: .
d_gene: .
j_gene: TRBJ2-3
v_gene: TRBV27
CDR3nt: TGTGCCAGCAGTTTGAAAACAGGGATGCATACGCAGTATTTT
CDR3aa: CASSLKTGMHTQYF

abundance: .
d_gene: .
j_gene: TRBJ2-5
v_gene: TRBV7-2
CDR3nt: TGTGCCAGCAGCTTAGTTTTTCCCGAGAGGGGAGGGACCCAGTACTTC
CDR3aa: CASSLVFPERGGTQYF

abundance: .
d_gene: TRBD1
j_gene: TRBJ1-5
v_gene: TRBV6-1
CDR3nt: TGTGCCAGCAGTGAAGGGACAGGCCACAATCAGCCCCAGCATTTT
CDR3aa: CASSEGTGHNQPQHF

abundance: .
d_gene: TRBD2
j_gene: TRBJ2-3
v_gene: TRBV24-1
CDR3nt: TGTGCCACCAGTGATCGTTATGGACTAGCGATCACAGATACGCAGTATTTT
CDR3aa: CATSDRYGLAITDTQYF

abundance: .
d_gene: TRBD2
j_gene: TRBJ2-3
v_gene: TRBV7-9
CDR3nt: TGTGCCAGCAGCCCCGGGACTAGCGGGAGCCTCTTCACAGATACGCAGTATTTT
CDR3aa: CASSPGTSGSLFTDTQYF

abundance: .
d_gene: .
j_gene: TRBJ1-1
v_gene: TRBV28
CDR3nt: TGTGCCAGCAGTTTGGGTGACACTGAAGCTTTCTTT
CDR3aa: CASSLGDTEAFF

abundance: .
d_gene: TRBD1
j_gene: TRBJ1-1
v_gene: TRBV5-5
CDR3nt: TGTGCCAGCAGCCCCCAGGGGGGGGACACTGAAGCTTTCTTT
CDR3aa: CASSPQGGDTEAFF

abundance: .
d_gene: .
j_gene: TRBJ2-7
v_gene: TRBV6-2/TRBV6-3
CDR3nt: TGTGCCAGCAGTTACGGGACAAACTCCTACGAGCAGTACTTC
CDR3aa: CASSYGTNSYEQYF

abundance: .
d_gene: .
j_gene: TRBJ1-4
v_gene: TRBV4-3
CDR3nt: TGCGCCAGCAGCCTAGGGACGGCAGATAATGAAAAACTGTTTTTT
CDR3aa: CASSLGTADNEKLFF

abundance: .
d_gene: .
j_gene: TRBJ2-2
v_gene: TRBV18
CDR3nt: TGTGCCAGCTTAGAGGGGCCGAACACCGGGGAGCTGTTTTTT
CDR3aa: CASLEGPNTGELFF

abundance: .
d_gene: .
j_gene: TRBJ2-2
v_gene: TRBV30
CDR3nt: TGTGCCTGGAGGCGTACCGGGGAGCTGTTTTTT
CDR3aa: CAWRRTGELFF

abundance: .
d_gene: TRBD2
j_gene: TRBJ2-2
v_gene: TRBV28
CDR3nt: TGTGCCAGCAGTTTGACGGGAGGGTCGAACACCGGGGAGCTGTTTTTT
CDR3aa: CASSLTGGSNTGELFF

abundance: .
d_gene: TRBD1
j_gene: TRBJ1-1
v_gene: TRBV6-5
CDR3nt: TGTGCCAGCAGTTACAGGGGACAGGGGAACACTGAAGCTTTCTTT
CDR3aa: CASSYRGQGNTEAFF

abundance: .
d_gene: .
j_gene: TRBJ1-5
v_gene: TRBV19
CDR3nt: TGTGCCAGTACGGACAGAAATAAAGGCAATCAGCCCCAGCATTTT
CDR3aa: CASTDRNKGNQPQHF

abundance: .
d_gene: TRBD1
j_gene: TRBJ1-3
v_gene: TRBV4-1
CDR3nt: TGCGCCAGCAGCCAAATGGGACAGGTCCGCGGAAACACCATATATTTT
CDR3aa: CASSQMGQVRGNTIYF

abundance: once
d_gene: TRBD2
j_gene: TRBJ2-1
v_gene: TRBV4-1
CDR3nt: TGCGCCAGCAGCCGGCTAGCGGGGGGCCTAACCTCCTCCTACAATGAGCAGTTCTTC
CDR3aa: CASSRLAGGLTSSYNEQFF

abundance: .
d_gene: TRBD1
j_gene: TRBJ1-1
v_gene: TRBV28
CDR3nt: TGTGCCAGCAGTCTGGGGACAGACTTTGAAGCTTTCTTT
CDR3aa: CASSLGTDFEAFF

abundance: .
d_gene: .
j_gene: TRBJ2-5
v_gene: TRBV28
CDR3nt: TGTGCCAGCAGTTTATCGGTTGGCCCCCGGGAGACCCAGTACTTC
CDR3aa: CASSLSVGPRETQYF

abundance: .
d_gene: .
j_gene: TRBJ2-1
v_gene: TRBV6-2/TRBV6-3
CDR3nt: TGTGCCAGCAGCGCCCCGGAAATGGGCAATGAGCAGTTCTTC
CDR3aa: CASSAPEMGNEQFF

abundance: .
d_gene: .
j_gene: TRBJ2-7
v_gene: TRBV6-5
CDR3nt: TGTGCCAGCAGTTACCCATTGGGCGAGCAGTACTTC
CDR3aa: CASSYPLGEQYF

abundance: .
d_gene: .
j_gene: TRBJ2-7
v_gene: TRBV12-3/TRBV12-4
CDR3nt: TGTGCCAGCAGTTTACAGGGAAGAGACGAGCAGTACTTC
CDR3aa: CASSLQGRDEQYF

abundance: .
d_gene: .
j_gene: TRBJ2-1
v_gene: TRBV20-1
CDR3nt: TGCAGTGCTAGAAGCGACAATGAGCAGTTCTTC
CDR3aa: CSARSDNEQFF

abundance: .
d_gene: .
j_gene: TRBJ1-5
v_gene: TRBV5-8
CDR3nt: TGTGCCAGCAGCTTGAAAGGCAGCCCCAATCAGCCCCAGCATTTT
CDR3aa: CASSLKGSPNQPQHF

abundance: .
d_gene: .
j_gene: TRBJ2-2
v_gene: TRBV7-2
CDR3nt: TGTGCCAGCAGCTTAGCGGGGCTCTCGAACACCGGGGAGCTGTTTTTT
CDR3aa: CASSLAGLSNTGELFF

abundance: .
d_gene: .
j_gene: TRBJ1-2
v_gene: TRBV29-1
CDR3nt: TGCAGCGTTGAGAGGGGCCCGGGAGACTATGGCTACACCTTC
CDR3aa: CSVERGPGDYGYTF

abundance: .
d_gene: .
j_gene: TRBJ1-5
v_gene: TRBV5-1
CDR3nt: TGCGCCAGCAGCCTAGGGGGGGGCAATCAGCCCCAGCATTTT
CDR3aa: CASSLGGGNQPQHF

abundance: .
d_gene: TRBD1
j_gene: TRBJ1-1
v_gene: TRBV11-3
CDR3nt: TGTGCCAGCAGCCCGGGACAGGGGAGCGGTGCTGAAGCTTTCTTT
CDR3aa: CASSPGQGSGAEAFF

abundance: .
d_gene: TRBD2
j_gene: TRBJ2-1
v_gene: TRBV28
CDR3nt: TGTGCCAAAAACCTAGGGCTATTCGGGACTAATAGCTATGAGCAGTTCTTC
CDR3aa: CAKNLGLFGTNSYEQFF

abundance: .
d_gene: TRBD1
j_gene: TRBJ1-1
v_gene: TRBV7-2
CDR3nt: TGTGCCAGCAGCTTGACAGGGAGTAACACTGAAGCTTTCTTT
CDR3aa: CASSLTGSNTEAFF

abundance: .
d_gene: TRBD2
j_gene: TRBJ2-7
v_gene: TRBV6-5
CDR3nt: TGTGCCAGCAGTTACTCGAGCGGGACGGCCTCCTACGAGCAGTACTTC
CDR3aa: CASSYSSGTASYEQYF

abundance: .
d_gene: TRBD1
j_gene: TRBJ2-1
v_gene: TRBV5-4
CDR3nt: TGTGCCAGCAGCTCCCTTCATGAAGGGGGCACCTACAATGAGCAGTTCTTC
CDR3aa: CASSSLHEGGTYNEQFF